Below are 22 T cell receptor beta chains sequenced from a single sample in a study of T-cell reconstitution after alpha-beta-depleted transplantation in children. Unique molecular identifiers were used to barcode this TCRbeta library. Each CDR3 protein gets one entry after TCRdb re-called the PCR reads with MiXCR. The sample lists under 850,000 distinct CDR3 sequences, about an eighth occurring once. Sequencing used PBMCs, obtained before TCRalphabeta/CD19-depleted stem cell transplant. The receptor set was obtained from a girl aged 2-10 years with congenital amegakaryocytic thrombocytopenia, due to receive a stem cell transplant.

Many counts were recorded for this clonotype. The chain couples TRBV10-3 to TRBJ1-1; D is ambiguous. CDR3 length: 13 residues. V dropped 11 bases and J dropped 4 bases, with 17 bases sitting between them. Germline V CDR1 and CDR2: ENHRY, SYGVKD. The CDR3 nucleotides read TGTGCCGCGGGAGGGCACGGCGCCACTGAAGCTTTCTTT. This translates into CAAGGHGATEAFF.

There are a few counts of this clonotype. The CDR3 sequence is CASSHSPVSGTDTQYF. CDR3 DNA: TGTGCCAGTAGCCACTCCCCCGTAAGTGGCACAGATACGCAGTATTTT. The chain uses TRBV19 and TRBJ2-3, with D unresolved. The CDR3 is 16 amino acids. Germline V gene data show CDR1 as LNHDA and CDR2 as SQIVND (reference sequence). Deletions cut 6 bases from V and 1 base from J, with 17 bases between.

This clonotype was observed many times. The chain combines TRBV5-6 with TRBJ2-1, with 11 bases matching TRBD2. In germline, CDR1 is SGHDT, CDR2 YYEEEE. CDR3 size: 16 residues. V was pared by 1 base and J by 3 bases, with 3 bases of the junction left unmatched. CDR3 sequence (DNA): TGTGCCAGCAGCTTGTTGGGACTAGCGGTCTACAATGAGCAGTTCTTC. Translated: CASSLLGLAVYNEQFF.

The rearrangement links TRBV5-1 to TRBJ2-1, with 11 bases identical to TRBD2. Per the germline V gene, CDR1 is SGHRS and CDR2 is YFSETQ. The CDR3 is 16 residues long. V lost 6 bases, J lost 0 bases, and 5 bases stayed unmatched. CDR3 protein: CASTTSGITSYNEQFF. For the CDR3, the DNA is TGCGCCAGCACGACTAGCGGGATTACCTCCTACAATGAGCAGTTCTTC.

This clonotype showed up many times. This chain uses TRBV29-1 with TRBJ2-3; TRBD2 might be the D (6 bases). The V gene lost 6 bases and the J gene lost 6 bases, with 16 bases spanning the gap. From germline, CDR1 is SQVTM and CDR2 ANQGSEA. This CDR3 spans 13 amino acids. CDR3 DNA: TGCAGCGTGGGGACTTTAAATACGGATACGCAGTATTTT. It encodes CSVGTLNTDTQYF.

The chain uses TRBV5-1 and TRBJ2-1; D might be TRBD2 (6 bases). The germline V and J ends were trimmed by 0 bases and 0 bases, with 10 bases remaining between them. The germline CDR1 and CDR2 sequences are SGHRS and YFSETQ. The CDR3 has 16 residues. The DNA of the CDR3 is TGCGCCAGCAGCTTGGGGGGGACTGACTCCTACAATGAGCAGTTCTTC. Translated: CASSLGGTDSYNEQFF.

Ten or more counts support this clonotype. The chain carries TRBV5-1 and TRBJ2-5; D remains ambiguous. Germline CDR1 and CDR2: SGHRS and YFSETQ. The CDR3 loop spans 13 amino acids. Trimming cost V 0 bases and J 3 bases, with 6 bases left between them. In nucleotides, the CDR3 is TGCGCCAGCAGCTTGGGACCTAAAGAGACCCAGTACTTC. It translates to CASSLGPKETQYF.

This clonotype has just a few counts. The chain combines TRBV10-3 with TRBJ2-3, with D unresolved. V was shortened by 3 bases and J by 2 bases, with 12 bases between the two germline ends. The CDR3 is 15 residues long. Germline V gene lookup returns CDR1 ENHRY and CDR2 SYGVKD. The CDR3 DNA reads TGTGCCATCAGTGATTCGAGACTGATCACAGATACGCAGTATTTT. This encodes CAISDSRLITDTQYF.

This clonotype has ten or more counts. This rearrangement joins TRBV5-6 to TRBJ2-1; 13 positions match TRBD2. Germline CDR1 and CDR2: SGHDT and YYEEEE. The CDR3 extends over 17 amino acids. V gave up 0 bases and J gave up 5 bases; unmatched junction bases: 5. CDR3 bases: TGTGCCAGCAGCTTGGAGCGGACTAGCGGGAGTCACAATGAGCAGTTCTTC. It codes for CASSLERTSGSHNEQFF.

This chain connects TRBV5-1 to TRBJ2-4, with TRBD1 matching 9 bases. Germline CDR1 SGHRS, CDR2 YFSETQ. There are 16 residues in the CDR3. V dropped 1 base and J dropped 8; count of bases not matched to a gene: 10. CDR3 DNA sequence: TGCGCCAGCAGCTTGAGGGACAGGGAGAGTGGCGACATTCAGTACTTC. Residues: CASSLRDRESGDIQYF.

The gene calls are TRBV10-2 and TRBJ2-7, with D perhaps matching TRBD1 or TRBD2 (5 bases each). This CDR3 has 14 amino acids. Germline lookup yields CDR1 WSHSY and CDR2 SAAADI. V lost 6 bases, J lost 3 bases, and 15 bases lay in between. CDR3 nucleotides: TGCGCCAGCAGCGGGTCAGGGACCCTCTACGAGCAGTACTTC. It codes for CASSGSGTLYEQYF.

There are many counts of this clonotype. The chain links TRBV6-5 to TRBJ2-1; tentatively, D is TRBD2 (6 bases). Trimming shortened V by 6 bases and J by 4 bases, and 16 bases separated the two germline ends. From germline, CDR1 is MNHEY and CDR2 SVGAGI. CDR3 size: 15 residues. The CDR3 is CASSRTTGAYNEQFF. The CDR3 DNA reads as TGTGCCAGCAGCCGCACGACGGGAGCTTACAATGAGCAGTTCTTC.

This clonotype came up a few times. V usage is TRBV28 and J usage is TRBJ2-6; possibly TRBD2 for D (6 bases). This CDR3 region has 15 residues. Germline V lookup: CDR1 MDHEN, CDR2 SYDVKM. Trimming removed 5 bases at V and 13 bases at J, with 21 bases between. DNA of the CDR3: TGTGCCAGCAGTAATAGGAATGGAGGGTTTCGTGTCCTGACTTTC. Translating it yields CASSNRNGGFRVLTF.

The sample holds a few counts of this clonotype. The chain combines TRBV5-1 with TRBJ2-2; maybe TRBD1 (6 bases). V lost 6 bases to trimming and J lost 0 bases, with 12 bases between them. Germline CDR1 is SGHRS and CDR2 is YFSETQ. This CDR3 has 15 amino acids. CDR3 protein: CASNYRTANTGELFF. The DNA for the CDR3 is TGCGCCAGCAATTATAGGACAGCGAACACCGGGGAGCTGTTTTTT.

With respect to this clonotype: The junction shows a germline mismatch at one end, possibly a read error. The CDR3 DNA follows: TGTGCCACCAGTGGGGATCTTGGGGGTGAGCAGTTCTTC. It codes for CATSGDLGGEQFF. The gene calls are TRBV2 and TRBJ2-1; TRBD1 or TRBD2 may be the D gene (5 bases each). The CDR3 runs to 13 residues. Per germline, CDR1 SNHLY and CDR2 FYNNEI.

The chain joins TRBV6-1 to TRBJ2-6; D is ambiguous. CDR1 is MNHNS and CDR2 is SASEGT in the germline V gene. This CDR3 contains 15 residues. The ends were cut back, 5 bases at V and 1 base at J, with 9 bases in the middle. The CDR3 sequence: CASSPRWSGANVLTF. As DNA, the CDR3 is TGTGCCAGCAGTCCACGTTGGTCTGGGGCCAACGTCCTGACTTTC.

This clonotype was found many times. The CDR3 nucleotides are TGCAGTGCTAGAGATCCTGGCGGGGAGCTGTTTTTT. Amino acid sequence: CSARDPGGELFF. V is TRBV20-1 and J is TRBJ2-2; D gene ambiguous. V was trimmed by 0 bases and J by 7 bases, leaving 6 bases between them. The CDR3 sequence is 12 residues long. Germline CDR1 and CDR2: DFQATT and SNEGSKA (reference sequence).

This clonotype has at least ten counts. The genes are TRBV2 and TRBJ2-2; D is undetermined. The V gene lost 6 bases and the J gene lost 5 bases, with 10 bases spanning the gap. The CDR3 is 13 residues long. Germline CDR1 and CDR2: SNHLY and FYNNEI. CDR3 in amino acids: CASRDGWTGELFF. CDR3 DNA sequence: TGTGCCAGCAGGGACGGTTGGACCGGGGAGCTGTTTTTT. Filled out from reference TRBV2 and TRBJ2-2, the complete variable domain reads EPEVTQTPSHQVTQMGQEVILRCVPISNHLYFYWYRQILGQKVEFLVSFYNNEISEKSEIFDDQFSVERPDGSNFTLKIRSTKLEDSAMYFCASRDGWTGELFFGEGSRLTVL.

This clonotype came up a few times. CDR3 sequence: CASSLVAGPNTEAFF. Written as DNA, the CDR3 is TGCGCCAGCAGCTTGGTTGCAGGACCGAACACTGAAGCTTTCTTT. The genes are TRBV5-1 and TRBJ1-1; D gene ambiguous. This CDR3 contains 15 residues. Germline loops: CDR1 SGHRS, CDR2 YFSETQ. Trimming removed 0 bases at V and 1 base at J, with 10 bases between.

This clonotype has more than one count but fewer than ten. This rearrangement joins TRBV7-9 to TRBJ2-5; D gene uncertain. The germline V gene encodes CDR1 SEHNR and CDR2 FQNEAQ (reference sequence). The V end lost 5 bases, the J end lost 3 bases, and 10 bases lay between the germline ends. The CDR3 consists of 13 residues. This CDR3 reads CASSGRLEETQYF. CDR3 DNA sequence: TGTGCCAGCAGCGGAAGACTTGAAGAGACCCAGTACTTC.

The chain links TRBV5-1 to TRBJ2-3, with 8 bases lining up with TRBD2. CDR1 is SGHRS and CDR2 is YFSETQ in the germline V gene. This CDR3 contains 15 residues. Trimming removed 3 bases from V and 6 bases from J; junction bases left unmatched: 9. The CDR3 bases are TGCGCCAGCAGCTCCGAAGGGCGGGAGGCGGATACGCAGTATTTT. Translation gives CASSSEGREADTQYF.

This clonotype was counted only a few times. V and J are TRBV5-1 and TRBJ2-7; 11 nucleotides align to TRBD2. The CDR3 has 15 amino acids. Germline CDR1 is SGHRS and CDR2 is YFSETQ. The junction had 7 bases not matched to a gene; V was cut back by 4 bases and J by 4 bases. The CDR3 loop is CASSTTASGRYEQYF. In DNA, the CDR3 is TGCGCCAGCAGCACTACGGCTAGCGGGAGGTACGAGCAGTACTTC.